Listed below are T cell receptor beta chains from one sample, sequenced in a study of cytomegalovirus exposure and HLA in healthy donors. Sequenced by immunoSEQ multiplex PCR; TCRdb stores in-frame clones only, minus some. This sample yields some 200,000 clones, of which around 81% are seen a single time; about 2.2% belongs to the top ten. Sequenced material: PBMCs. The receptors here all came from a young woman in good health and CMV-seronegative. Each CDR3 is given without its conserved first and last residue.

CDR3: ASSTGAGLYEQY; J: TRBJ2-7; V: TRBV5-4
CDR3: ASSGGQGGALDEQY; J: TRBJ2-7; V: TRBV7-9
CDR3: SASWGDAF; J: TRBJ1-1; V: TRBV20-1
CDR3: ASSEPTGENYGYT; J: TRBJ1-2; V: TRBV6-1
CDR3: ASSESYGEDYEQY; J: TRBJ2-7; V: TRBV10-2
CDR3: ASSLGTGNTEAF; J: TRBJ1-1; V: TRBV11-2
CDR3: ASNTGQGARGYT; J: TRBJ1-2; V: TRBV19
CDR3: ASSLAGTGIGELF; J: TRBJ2-2; V: TRBV5-6
CDR3: ASSFNSAENAGELF; J: TRBJ2-2; V: TRBV5-1
CDR3: ASSPTGAAGNTIY; J: TRBJ1-3; V: TRBV7-2
CDR3: ASSFQGTHSPLH; J: TRBJ1-6; V: TRBV27
CDR3: ASRGQGRGYEQY; J: TRBJ2-7; V: TRBV28
CDR3: ASRFGEGNTIY; J: TRBJ1-3; V: TRBV6-5
CDR3: ASSLAKTGGTDTQY; J: TRBJ2-3; V: TRBV7-6
CDR3: ASIARDRGNNQPQH; J: TRBJ1-5; V: TRBV19
CDR3: ASRNRVFSDTEAF; J: TRBJ1-1; V: TRBV6-5
CDR3: ASSLGGRGAYEQY; J: TRBJ2-7; V: TRBV5-8
CDR3: ASSFGGTEAF; J: TRBJ1-1; V: TRBV28
CDR3: ASSPPGSWDTEAF; J: TRBJ1-1; V: TRBV18
CDR3: ASSIDRVNSPLH; J: TRBJ1-6; V: TRBV19
CDR3: ASSRQQAVVNEQF; J: TRBJ2-1; V: TRBV4-1
CDR3: ATSRTGGNQPQH; J: TRBJ1-5; V: TRBV15
CDR3: ASSLDYRGNYEQY; J: TRBJ2-7; V: TRBV5-4
CDR3: ASSLETPGYTEQY; J: TRBJ2-7; V: TRBV5-1
CDR3: ASSLPMGGNEQF; J: TRBJ2-1; V: TRBV28
CDR3: ASSRDSADNSPLH; J: TRBJ1-6; V: TRBV6-6
CDR3: ASSALPNREFREKLF; J: TRBJ1-4; V: TRBV7-8
CDR3: ASSLDGGAWGYT; J: TRBJ1-2; V: TRBV5-1
CDR3: ASSFQAGGVTGELF; J: TRBJ2-2; V: TRBV27
CDR3: ASSLLGQGAKTQY; J: TRBJ2-3; V: TRBV7-9
CDR3: ASSYSTASYEQY; J: TRBJ2-7; V: TRBV6-5
CDR3: ASSRTGVTGELF; J: TRBJ2-2; V: TRBV7-8
CDR3: ASSYLTVSYEQY; J: TRBJ2-7; V: TRBV7-2
CDR3: ATSRGRPVMNTEAF; J: TRBJ1-1; V: TRBV15
CDR3: ASSELGTSGGEYNEQF; J: TRBJ2-1; V: TRBV9
CDR3: ASSAYKKMMNTEAF; J: TRBJ1-1; V: TRBV6-1
CDR3: ASSLVRRGFVHEAF; J: TRBJ1-1; V: TRBV7-2
CDR3: AISETGSSYNEQF; J: TRBJ2-1; V: TRBV10-3
CDR3: ASVNAPRGNLNTEAF; J: TRBJ1-1; V: TRBV23-1
CDR3: ASSVLAGGLNEQF; J: TRBJ2-1; V: TRBV9
CDR3: ASSRGQGAPDTQY; J: TRBJ2-3; V: TRBV6-6
CDR3: ASSQEGGLNTEAF; J: TRBJ1-1; V: TRBV4-3
CDR3: ASGSGWDEQF; J: TRBJ2-1; V: TRBV7-6
CDR3: TSSQDLASTDTQY; J: TRBJ2-3; V: TRBV1
CDR3: ASSQPEQGASMGAEAF; J: TRBJ1-1; V: TRBV5-1
CDR3: ASSSGVSYEQY; J: TRBJ2-7; V: TRBV6-5
CDR3: ASSILANQPQH; J: TRBJ1-5; V: TRBV19
CDR3: SVGSLDTQY; J: TRBJ2-3; V: TRBV29-1
CDR3: ASSFGVGAYEQY; J: TRBJ2-7; V: TRBV7-2
CDR3: ASSVADYEQF; J: TRBJ2-1; V: TRBV6-1
CDR3: ASSDGPGTGTDTQY; J: TRBJ2-3; V: TRBV9
CDR3: ASRLAGAYNEQF; J: TRBJ2-1; V: TRBV19
CDR3: ASSNQGTEVGYT; J: TRBJ1-2; V: TRBV18
CDR3: ASSLMSTSSGANGLT; J: TRBJ2-6; V: TRBV27
CDR3: SVPRTGETQY; J: TRBJ2-5; V: TRBV29-1